These 27 T cell receptor beta chains share one sample of origin, sequenced in a study of glioma-infiltrating T cells after dendritic cell vaccination. Sequenced by immunoSEQ multiplex PCR; TCRdb stores in-frame clones only, minus some. The sample gives roughly 80,000 clones, about 90% of which show up once; approximately 2.9% is in the top ten. The source was blood, collected before dendritic cell vaccination. The receptors here all came from a human donor with glioblastoma.

The chain links TRBV10-3 to TRBJ1-1; weak D call: TRBD1 (5 bases). The length of the CDR3 is 14 residues. Trimming shortened V by 4 bases and J by 6 bases, and 15 bases separated the two germline ends. The germline V gene encodes CDR1 ENHRY and CDR2 SYGVKD. Here the CDR3 reads CAISADSFRAEAFF. The CDR3 nucleotides read TGTGCCATCAGTGCCGACAGTTTTAGGGCTGAAGCTTTCTTT.

The chain carries TRBV5-1 and TRBJ1-6; D gene uncertain. V was trimmed by 0 bases and J by 14 bases, leaving 15 bases between them. CDR1 and CDR2 (germline): SGHRS, YFSETQ. This CDR3 region has 14 residues. DNA of the CDR3: TGCGCCAGCAGCTTGGCCCCATCGGGATCATCCCTCCACTTT. As protein: CASSLAPSGSSLHF.

CDR3 residues: CASSTSGSETQYF. The CDR3 DNA sequence: TGTGCCAGTAGTACCAGCGGGAGTGAGACCCAGTACTTC. The rearrangement links TRBV19 to TRBJ2-5, with TRBD2 identical over 8 bases. The germline V gene has CDR1 LNHDA and CDR2 SQIVND (reference sequence). This CDR3 has 13 residues. Unmatched junction bases numbered 3, after V lost 4 bases and J lost 5 bases.

The chain recombines TRBV6-6 with TRBJ1-2, with TRBD1 as a possible D gene (5 bases). V lost 2 bases, J lost 1 base, and 11 bases lay in between. The CDR3 consists of 15 residues. CDR1 and CDR2 (germline): MNHNY, SVGAGI (reference sequence). The CDR3 nucleotides read TGTGCCAGCAGTTACGTCGGGCAGGGTAACTATGGCTACACCTTC. It specifies CASSYVGQGNYGYTF.

The rearrangement joins TRBV2 to TRBJ2-2, with D possibly matching TRBD1 (5 bases). Trimming stripped 1 base from V and 2 bases from J, with 11 bases between. The V gene's germline CDR1 is SNHLY and CDR2 FYNNEI. CDR3 length: 16 amino acids. The CDR3 bases are TGTGCCAGCAGTGAAGTCAGGGTCATCAACACCGGGGAGCTGTTTTTT. Amino acid sequence: CASSEVRVINTGELFF.

As regards this clone: At one end, the junction sequence differs from germline, possibly due to a read error. The rearrangement uses TRBV5-1 and TRBJ1-2, with 11 nucleotides matching TRBD1. Germline-derived CDR1 and CDR2 are SGHRS and YFSETQ. There are 18 residues in the CDR3. The CDR3 here is CASSPLGQGARTNDGYTF. CDR3 bases: TGCGCCAGCAGCCCCCTAGGACAGGGGGCCCGTACTAACGATGGCTACACCTTC.

This clone has only a few counts. This rearrangement joins TRBV28 to TRBJ1-5; 7 bases agree with TRBD1. Trimming removed 0 bases from V and 1 base from J; junction bases left unmatched: 3. The CDR3 has 16 amino acids. Germline CDR1 is MDHEN and CDR2 is SYDVKM. DNA of the CDR3: TGTGCCAGCAGTTTATGGGACAGGAGAAGCAATCAGCCCCAGCATTTT. This sequence encodes CASSLWDRRSNQPQHF.

CDR3 in amino acids: CASSLGQRQETQYF. CDR3 DNA: TGTGCCAGCAGCTTGGGCCAGCGACAAGAGACCCAGTACTTC. The chain is built from TRBV5-6 and TRBJ2-5; D unclear. Trimming stripped 0 bases from V and 2 bases from J, with 8 bases between. The CDR3 is 14 amino acids. Germline V gene lookup returns CDR1 SGHDT and CDR2 YYEEEE.

The chain uses TRBV2 and TRBJ2-1; no definite D call. This CDR3 is built from 14 residues. CDR1 and CDR2 (germline): SNHLY, FYNNEI. The ends were cut back, 2 bases at V and 9 bases at J, with 14 bases in the middle. CDR3 nucleotide sequence: TGTGCCAGCAGTGAAACCCCCGGGTTAGGTGAGCAGTTCTTC. Translating gives CASSETPGLGEQFF.

The chain combines TRBV6-5 with TRBJ2-7; 8 bases line up with TRBD1. V dropped 6 bases and J dropped 2; count of bases not matched to a gene: 6. The CDR3 is 14 amino acids. The germline V gene has CDR1 MNHEY and CDR2 SVGAGI. Here the CDR3 DNA reads TGTGCCAGCAGGCGGGACAGGAGAGCCTACGAGCAGTACTTC. Protein: CASRRDRRAYEQYF.

V usage is TRBV27 and J usage is TRBJ2-1; D not resolved. The CDR3 totals 17 residues. Germline V lookup: CDR1 MNHEY, CDR2 SMNVEV (reference sequence). The V and J ends lost 3 bases and 5 bases respectively, with 20 bases between them. The CDR3 loop is CASSFEANPAPHNEQFF. The CDR3 region has the DNA TGTGCCAGCAGTTTTGAGGCGAACCCGGCACCCCACAATGAGCAGTTCTTC.

The chain has TRBV21-1 and TRBJ2-7; the table's D call TRBD1 went unverified against the DNA. TRBV21-1 is an annotated pseudogene. The CDR3 sequence is 14 residues long. CDR3 loop: CAIISDRVGYEQYF. CDR3 nucleotides: TGTGCCATCATTTCCGACAGGGTCGGTTACGAGCAGTACTTC.

The rearrangement joins TRBV9 to TRBJ2-3; a weak D match, TRBD2 (6 bases). Germline CDR1 reads SGDLS; CDR2 reads YYNGEE. Trimming cost V 3 bases and J 1 base, with 18 bases left between them. The CDR3 is 17 amino acids. CDR3 in amino acids: CASSAEPGLYGTDTQYF. The CDR3 DNA reads as TGTGCCAGCAGCGCCGAACCGGGACTCTATGGCACAGATACGCAGTATTTT.

The genes are TRBV15 and TRBJ2-3; 7 bases line up with TRBD2. J was trimmed by 4 bases and V by 0 bases; bases with no gene match: 4. This CDR3 is built from 15 residues. CDR1 and CDR2 (germline): LNHNV, YYDKDF (reference sequence). The CDR3 loop reads CATSRDREGADTQYF. The CDR3, as DNA: TGTGCCACCAGCAGAGATAGGGAGGGAGCAGATACGCAGTATTTT.

This clone was recorded only once. The chain employs TRBV9 and TRBJ2-6; 8 nucleotides align to TRBD1. The CDR3 has 20 residues. The germline gives CDR1 SGDLS, CDR2 YYNGEE. V dropped 0 bases and J dropped 0; count of bases not matched to a gene: 11. CDR3 nucleotides: TGTGCCAGCAGCGTAGTAGCCCCGGGACAGGCAAACTCTGGGGCCAACGTCCTGACTTTC. Translated: CASSVVAPGQANSGANVLTF. The full variable domain, in which reference TRBV9 and TRBJ2-6 provide the parts outside the CDR3, is DSGVTQTPKHLITATGQRVTLRCSPRSGDLSVYWYQQSLDQGLQFLIQYYNGEERAKGNILERFSAQQFPDLHSELNLSSLELGDSALYFCASSVVAPGQANSGANVLTFGAGSRLTVL.

The chain joins TRBV13 to TRBJ2-3, with a possible D match to TRBD2 (6 bases). The CDR3 totals 16 residues. Germline V CDR1 and CDR2: PRHDT, FYEKMQ (reference sequence). V dropped 5 bases and J dropped 5 bases, with 20 bases sitting between them. CDR3 sequence (DNA): TGTGCCAGCAGCCCGATAGCGGAGGGAGGTGAAGATACGCAGTATTTT. As protein: CASSPIAEGGEDTQYF.

This clone was observed once. The J gene is TRBJ2-5, the V gene TRBV27; a possible D gene is TRBD1 (6 bases). Deletions cut 5 bases from V and 2 bases from J, with 15 bases between. This CDR3 has 15 amino acids. CDR1 and CDR2 from the germline V gene are MNHEY and SMNVEV (reference sequence). This CDR3 reads CASSTWTEHQETQYF. CDR3 nucleotides: TGTGCCAGCAGTACTTGGACAGAACATCAAGAGACCCAGTACTTC.

V usage is TRBV15 and J usage is TRBJ1-2, with TRBD1 matching over 10 bases. V trimming: 3 bases; J trimming: 6 bases; junction bases outside the gene matches: 7. This CDR3 comprises 15 residues. Per germline, CDR1 LNHNV and CDR2 YYDKDF (reference sequence). For the CDR3, the DNA is TGTGCCACCAGCAGCCCAGACAGGGGGCGAGATGGCTACACCTTC. This codes for CATSSPDRGRDGYTF.

The chain carries TRBV6-5 and TRBJ2-1; 9 bases fit TRBD2. V trimming: 2 bases; J trimming: 5 bases; junction bases outside the gene matches: 1. The CDR3 runs to 14 residues. The germline V gene has CDR1 MNHEY and CDR2 SVGAGI. The CDR3 protein is CASSYGTSNNEQFF. The CDR3 DNA reads as TGTGCCAGCAGTTACGGGACTAGCAACAATGAGCAGTTCTTC.

This chain uses TRBV11-2 with TRBJ2-7; tentatively, D is TRBD2 (6 bases). The CDR3 sequence is 14 residues long. Trimming took off 1 base at V and 3 bases at J, with 10 bases between the two ends. Germline V gene data show CDR1 as SGHAT and CDR2 as FQNNGV. The CDR3 DNA reads TGTGCCAGCAGCTTAGCGGGAGACTTCTACGAGCAGTACTTC. It specifies CASSLAGDFYEQYF.

The chain employs TRBV10-2 and TRBJ2-3; D may be TRBD2 (6 bases). CDR1 is WSHSY and CDR2 is SAAADI in the germline V gene. The CDR3 is 14 amino acids. Trimming removed 3 bases from V and 3 bases from J, with 10 bases in between. CDR3 nucleotide sequence: TGCGCCAGCAGTGAAGCGGGCCGTACAGATACGCAGTATTTT. The encoded protein is CASSEAGRTDTQYF.

V and J are TRBV5-1 and TRBJ2-5; 13 bases are a match to TRBD2. Germline CDR1 reads SGHRS; CDR2 reads YFSETQ. The J segment lost 2 bases and the V segment lost 4 bases, leaving 5 bases of the junction unmatched. There are 16 residues in the CDR3. The CDR3 sequence is CASSLGTSGNQETQYF. For the CDR3, the DNA is TGCGCCAGCAGCCTAGGGACTAGCGGGAATCAAGAGACCCAGTACTTC.

The rearrangement uses TRBV10-1 and TRBJ2-7, with D possibly being TRBD2 (5 bases). Trimming shortened V by 2 bases and J by 5 bases, and 13 bases separated the two germline ends. Germline CDR1 reads WNHNN; CDR2 reads SYGVQD (reference sequence). CDR3 length: 14 residues. The CDR3 spells CASSEAGRFDEQYF. DNA for the CDR3: TGCGCCAGCAGTGAGGCGGGTCGGTTCGACGAGCAGTACTTC.

The V and J genes are TRBV18 and TRBJ2-3, with a tentative D call TRBD1 (6 bases). The CDR3 is 15 residues long. CDR1 is KGHSH and CDR2 is LQKENI in the germline V gene. V was clipped by 2 bases and J by 3 bases, with 12 bases between them. Here the CDR3 reads CASSPGTRLTDTQYF. The CDR3 DNA sequence: TGTGCCAGCTCACCAGGGACAAGATTAACAGATACGCAGTATTTT.

The chain has TRBV25-1 and TRBJ1-3, with a weak D call TRBD1 (5 bases). Germline lookup yields CDR1 MGHDK and CDR2 SYGVNS. The CDR3 is made up of 14 amino acids. Trimming pared 7 bases from V and 8 bases from J, leaving 18 bases between. DNA for the CDR3: TGTGCCAGCATTGGAGGGACCCCGGGAGACACCATATATTTT. It yields the protein CASIGGTPGDTIYF.

V and J are TRBV7-2 and TRBJ2-6; no firm D call. V dropped 6 bases and J dropped 4 bases, with 13 bases sitting between them. Germline CDR1 is SGHTA and CDR2 is FQGNSA. This CDR3 is 15 amino acids long. The CDR3 spells CASRTDPTGANVLTF. The CDR3 DNA reads as TGTGCCAGCAGGACTGACCCTACCGGGGCCAACGTCCTGACTTTC.

The rearrangement uses TRBV5-1 and TRBJ1-1; D might be TRBD1 (6 bases). V was cut by 0 bases and J by 5 bases, with 20 bases left in between. CDR3 length equals 17 residues. Germline assignment: CDR1 SGHRS and CDR2 YFSETQ. CDR3 in amino acids: CASSLGGTQGFVTEAFF. The CDR3 nucleotides read TGCGCCAGCAGCTTGGGTGGAACACAGGGCTTCGTGACTGAAGCTTTCTTT.